This is a list of T cell receptor beta chains from one sample in a study of human T cells and chemical hapten exposure. In TCRdb, the RACE reads were re-called with MiXCR into one record per CDR3 protein. The sample includes tens of thousands of distinct CDR3 sequences, under 15% of them seen just once. Sequenced material: whole blood, taken in connection with sensitization to the hapten diphenylcyclopropenone (DPC). These receptors were taken from a woman in her fifties or sixties with alopecia areata. Some clones in this sample may be carry-over from other donors' samples. Both conserved end residues are part of each CDR3. The order of the fields is CDR3 length, D gene, J gene, V gene, clone size, CDR3 protein, CDR3 DNA. The D gene is left open where the match is weak. Not every row has a clone size; where given, it reads once, few, many or a size class.

>13|TRBD1|TRBJ1-1|TRBV3-1|-
CASSQGQGFVSFF
TGTGCCAGCAGCCAGGGACAGGGGTTCGTATCTTTCTTT
>13|-|TRBJ2-3|TRBV18|many
CASSPRRADTQYF
TGTGCCAGCTCACCACGTAGGGCGGATACGCAGTATTTT
>15|TRBD2|TRBJ2-1|TRBV6-2/TRBV6-3|many
CASRKLGRSYNEQFF
TGTGCCAGCAGAAAGCTCGGGAGGTCCTACAATGAGCAGTTCTTC
>14|TRBD1|TRBJ2-3|TRBV10-2|-
CASRRQGSADTQYF
TGCGCCAGCAGGAGACAGGGGTCGGCAGATACGCAGTATTTT
>13|-|TRBJ2-7|TRBV7-9|many
CASSFEVYGPGDF
TGTGCCAGCAGCTTCGAAGTTTACGGACCCGGGGACTTC
>16|TRBD2|TRBJ2-3|TRBV11-2|-
CASSLGAGVSTDTQYF
TGTGCCAGCAGCTTAGGAGCGGGAGTTTCCACAGATACGCAGTATTTT
>16|-|TRBJ2-2|TRBV7-8|many
CASSVARSTYTGELFF
TGTGCCAGCAGCGTAGCAAGGAGTACCTACACCGGGGAGCTGTTTTTT
>13|TRBD2|TRBJ2-5|TRBV5-5|few
CASSREEAKTQYF
TGTGCCAGCAGCCGGGAGGAGGCGAAGACCCAGTACTTC
>13|-|TRBJ1-5|TRBV27|-
CASRSNRGQPQHF
TGTGCCAGCAGATCAAATAGAGGTCAGCCCCAGCATTTT
>11|-|TRBJ1-1|TRBV29-1|few
CSAGRGTEAFF
TGCAGCGCCGGTAGGGGAACTGAAGCTTTCTTT
>15|-|TRBJ2-7|TRBV20-1|few
CSARPGTEPLYEQYF
TGCAGTGCTAGACCGGGAACGGAGCCACTATACGAGCAGTACTTC
>16|TRBD2|TRBJ2-1|TRBV7-2|few
CASSLAGGSFYNEQFF
TGTGCCAGCAGCTTAGCAGGCGGGAGCTTCTACAATGAGCAGTTCTTC
>14|TRBD1|TRBJ1-4|TRBV7-9|many
CASSLEQGVEKLFF
TGTGCCAGCAGCTTAGAACAGGGGGTTGAAAAACTGTTTTTT
>16|-|TRBJ1-1|TRBV15|-
CATSRGDPIGNTEAFF
TGTGCCACCAGCAGAGGGGATCCCATCGGGAACACTGAAGCTTTCTTT
>15|TRBD2|TRBJ2-3|TRBV20-1|few
CSARRPSGGTDTQYF
TGCAGTGCTAGACGCCCTAGCGGGGGCACAGATACGCAGTATTTT
>16|-|TRBJ2-3|TRBV30|-
CAWSSRWGDSTDTQYF
TGTGCCTGGAGTAGCCGCTGGGGGGACTCCACAGATACGCAGTATTTT
>17|TRBD2|TRBJ2-3|TRBV10-2|many
CASGRTSGRAGTDTQYF
TGCGCCAGCGGGAGGACTAGCGGGAGGGCCGGCACAGATACGCAGTATTTT
>14|-|TRBJ2-7|TRBV4-2|many
CASSQVVGRDEQYF
TGTGCCAGCAGCCAAGTGGTGGGAAGGGACGAGCAGTACTTC
>17|TRBD2|TRBJ2-1|TRBV6-5|-
CASSSGLAVDFNNEQFF
TGTGCCAGCAGTTCCGGACTAGCCGTTGATTTTAACAATGAGCAGTTCTTC
>16|-|TRBJ2-1|TRBV24-1|few
CATSDLVGSSYNEQFF
TGTGCCACCAGTGATTTGGTGGGCAGCTCCTACAATGAGCAGTTCTTC
>16|-|TRBJ2-3|TRBV7-9|many
CASSRGAGRGTDTQYF
TGTGCCAGCAGCCGGGGTGCAGGTCGGGGGACAGATACGCAGTATTTT
>15|-|TRBJ1-1|TRBV9|-
CASSVAGGLGTEAFF
TGTGCCAGCAGCGTAGCTGGGGGGCTGGGCACTGAAGCTTTCTTT
>14|TRBD1|TRBJ1-5|TRBV7-8|few
CASSLGDRDQPQHF
TGTGCCAGCAGCTTAGGGGACAGGGATCAGCCCCAGCATTTT
>12|TRBD1|TRBJ2-2|TRBV3-1|few
CASDRGTGELFF
TGTGCCAGCGACAGGGGGACCGGGGAGCTGTTTTTT
>13|-|TRBJ2-5|TRBV10-3|-
CAIRGPRVETQYF
TGTGCCATTCGGGGCCCCAGGGTAGAGACCCAGTACTTC
>13|TRBD1|TRBJ1-5|TRBV29-1|many
CSVETGINQPQHF
TGCAGCGTCGAGACAGGGATCAATCAGCCCCAGCATTTT
>15|-|TRBJ1-4|TRBV4-1|many
CASSQVYTTNEKLFF
TGCGCCAGCAGCCAAGTTTATACAACTAATGAAAAACTGTTTTTT
>14|TRBD1|TRBJ1-4|TRBV12-3/TRBV12-4|-
CASSFGTGAEKLFF
TGTGCCAGCAGTTTTGGAACAGGGGCTGAAAAACTGTTTTTT
>14|-|TRBJ2-3|TRBV24-1|-
CATSEPDRISTQYF
TGTGCCACCAGTGAGCCTGACAGGATTTCTACGCAGTATTTT
>14|-|TRBJ2-7|TRBV2|many
CASSTRLPTHEQYF
TGTGCCAGCAGTACACGGCTCCCGACCCACGAGCAGTACTTC
>16|-|TRBJ2-1|TRBV18|few
CASSRSAGSSYNEQFF
TGTGCCAGCTCAAGGTCGGCGGGATCGTCCTACAATGAGCAGTTCTTC
>14|TRBD1|TRBJ1-2|TRBV20-1|-
CSASRDRGNYGYTF
TGCAGTGCATCGCGGGACAGGGGGAACTATGGCTACACCTTC
>15|-|TRBJ2-1|TRBV5-1|-
CASSRDESSYNEQFF
TGCGCCAGCAGCCGGGACGAAAGCTCCTACAATGAGCAGTTCTTC
>13|TRBD2|TRBJ2-7|TRBV29-1|many
CSVTGTSGSQQYF
TGCAGCGTGACCGGGACTAGCGGGTCTCAGCAGTACTTC
>13|TRBD2|TRBJ2-1|TRBV29-1|many
CSVVRTSSHEQFF
TGCAGCGTTGTAAGGACTAGCTCCCATGAGCAGTTCTTC
>15|TRBD1|TRBJ2-2|TRBV29-1|many
CSVDRSGTGNRELFF
TGCAGCGTTGATCGCTCCGGGACAGGGAATAGGGAGCTGTTTTTT
>18|-|TRBJ2-6|TRBV7-8|many
CASSYRDGPPSGANVLTF
TGTGCCAGCAGCTACCGGGACGGTCCCCCCTCTGGGGCCAACGTCCTGACTTTC
>13|TRBD2|TRBJ2-1|TRBV20-1|many
CAARTSGSNEQFF
TGCGCAGCCCGGACTAGCGGGAGCAATGAGCAGTTCTTC
>13|-|TRBJ2-1|TRBV5-6|-
CASSHRAVHEQFF
TGTGCCAGCAGCCACCGGGCCGTGCATGAGCAGTTCTTC
>15|-|TRBJ2-1|TRBV27|-
CASSYSEGSYNEQFF
TGTGCCAGCAGTTACAGCGAGGGATCCTACAATGAGCAGTTCTTC
>17|-|TRBJ2-1|TRBV3-1|few
CASSQGNIPGLHNEQFF
TGTGCCAGCAGCCAAGGAAACATCCCCGGGCTTCACAATGAGCAGTTCTTC
>14|-|TRBJ2-2|TRBV19|many
CASSVSANTGELFF
TGTGCCAGTAGTGTATCAGCGAACACCGGGGAGCTGTTTTTT